The next 3 T cell receptor beta chains were all read from a single sample in a study of blood T cell repertoires in COVID-19. The method was immunoSEQ multiplex PCR; TCRdb's version includes in-frame clones alone and lacks a portion of them. The sample includes over 300,000 clones, approximately 90% of them seen just once. Sequenced material: PBMCs or T cells enriched from blood (not recorded which). The receptors originated from a young woman who had recovered from COVID-19.

V gene TRBV7-9 combines with J gene TRBJ1-2; unclear D gene. There are 14 residues in the CDR3. Germline CDR1 and CDR2: SEHNR and FQNEAQ (reference sequence). V dropped 5 bases and J dropped 3 bases, with 13 bases sitting between them. The CDR3 loop reads CASSVSGEDYGYTF. The CDR3 nucleotides read TGTGCCAGCAGCGTCTCCGGGGAGGACTATGGCTACACCTTC.

The rearrangement joins TRBV9 to TRBJ1-1; TRBD1 matches at 8 bases. There are 18 residues in the CDR3. Trimming took 0 bases from V and 1 from J; bases not matched to a gene: 11. Germline loops: CDR1 SGDLS, CDR2 YYNGEE. DNA of the CDR3: TGTGCCAGCAGCGTAGCCTCAAAGTCGACAGGGGCGAACACTGAAGCTTTCTTT. This sequence encodes CASSVASKSTGANTEAFF.

V and J are TRBV7-9 and TRBJ1-1; D call uncertain. V lost 0 bases to trimming and J lost 6 bases, with 14 bases between them. Looked up from germline, CDR1 is SEHNR and CDR2 is FQNEAQ (reference sequence). The CDR3 is made up of 15 amino acids. The CDR3 nucleotides are TGTGCCAGCAGCTTAGCGGGAGGCAGTCTGGCTGAAGCTTTCTTT. It translates to CASSLAGGSLAEAFF.